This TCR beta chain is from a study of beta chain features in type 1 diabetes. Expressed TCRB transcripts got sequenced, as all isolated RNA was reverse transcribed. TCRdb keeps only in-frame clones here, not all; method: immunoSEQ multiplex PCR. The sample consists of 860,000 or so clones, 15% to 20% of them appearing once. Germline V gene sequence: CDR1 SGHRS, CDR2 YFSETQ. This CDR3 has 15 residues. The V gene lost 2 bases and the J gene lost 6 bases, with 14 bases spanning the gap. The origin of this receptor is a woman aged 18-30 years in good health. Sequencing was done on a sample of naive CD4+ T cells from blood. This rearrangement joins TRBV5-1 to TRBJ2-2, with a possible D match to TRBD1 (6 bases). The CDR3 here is CASSLAPGVAGELFF. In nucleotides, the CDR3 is TGCGCCAGCAGCTTAGCCCCAGGGGTCGCCGGGGAGCTGTTTTTT.